Listed below are T cell receptor beta chains from one sample, sequenced in a study of blood T cell repertoires in COVID-19. TCRdb keeps only in-frame clones here, not all; method: immunoSEQ multiplex PCR. The profile shows tens of thousands of clones, roughly four fifths of them singletons. Sample: peripheral blood. Receptors originate from a human donor in a cohort sampled during active or convalescent COVID-19. Each CDR3 is given with its conserved first and last residue. A D gene is named only where the DNA matches it firmly. Size is omitted from some rows. Given values are once, few, many or a class for expanded clones.

J gene: TRBJ2-3; V gene: TRBV27; D gene: -; clone size: -; CDR3 DNA: TGTGCCAGCAGTTTTGGCCCCGCAGATACGCAGTATTTT; CDR3 protein: CASSFGPADTQYF
J gene: TRBJ2-3; V gene: TRBV7-2; D gene: TRBD1; clone size: -; CDR3 DNA: TGTGCCAGCAGCCAGGGGGCGGCAGATACGCAGTATTTT; CDR3 protein: CASSQGAADTQYF
J gene: TRBJ2-3; V gene: TRBV5-1; D gene: -; clone size: -; CDR3 DNA: TGCGCCAGCAACCTTGTCGGTTCTAGCACAGATACGCAGTATTTT; CDR3 protein: CASNLVGSSTDTQYF
J gene: TRBJ2-3; V gene: TRBV10-3; D gene: TRBD2; clone size: few; CDR3 DNA: TGTGCCATCACAGCAGCGGGGAGTAGCACAGATACGCAGTATTTT; CDR3 protein: CAITAAGSSTDTQYF
J gene: TRBJ1-3; V gene: TRBV7-2; D gene: -; clone size: -; CDR3 DNA: TGTGCCAGCAGCTTAGATGGGCCCAGCTCTGGAAACACCATATATTTT; CDR3 protein: CASSLDGPSSGNTIYF
J gene: TRBJ1-1; V gene: TRBV5-1; D gene: -; clone size: -; CDR3 DNA: TGCGCCAGCAGGGTGGGGCAGAACACTGAAGCTTTCTTT; CDR3 protein: CASRVGQNTEAFF
J gene: TRBJ1-5; V gene: TRBV28; D gene: -; clone size: -; CDR3 DNA: TGTGCCAGCAGTTCAAGGGGGAGGGGAAAGGATCAGCCCCAGCATTTT; CDR3 protein: CASSSRGRGKDQPQHF
J gene: TRBJ1-1; V gene: TRBV20-1; D gene: TRBD1; clone size: -; CDR3 DNA: TGCAGTGCGCGGACAGGGGGCGCGGCTTTCTTT; CDR3 protein: CSARTGGAAFF
J gene: TRBJ2-6; V gene: TRBV2; D gene: TRBD1; clone size: -; CDR3 DNA: TGTGCCAGCAGTCACAGGGGTTCCGGGGCCAACGTCCTGACTTTC; CDR3 protein: CASSHRGSGANVLTF
J gene: TRBJ1-5; V gene: TRBV7-9; D gene: -; clone size: -; CDR3 DNA: TGTGCCAGCAGCTTAGAGCAGGGACTTAGCAATCAGCCCCAGCATTTT; CDR3 protein: CASSLEQGLSNQPQHF
J gene: TRBJ2-5; V gene: TRBV20-1; D gene: -; clone size: few; CDR3 DNA: TGCAGTGCTAGAGAACGAGTAACCCAGTACTTC; CDR3 protein: CSARERVTQYF
J gene: TRBJ2-3; V gene: TRBV4-1; D gene: TRBD1; clone size: -; CDR3 DNA: TGCGCCAGCACCCGGGACAGGGTGGAGGCAGATACGCAGTATTTT; CDR3 protein: CASTRDRVEADTQYF
J gene: TRBJ2-5; V gene: TRBV4-1; D gene: TRBD2; clone size: -; CDR3 DNA: TGCGCCAGCAGCCAAGGGGTGACTAGCGGGAGGGGGGAGACCCAGTACTTC; CDR3 protein: CASSQGVTSGRGETQYF
J gene: TRBJ2-3; V gene: TRBV4-2; D gene: -; clone size: few; CDR3 DNA: TGTGCCAGCAGCCAAGGTCGTCGCGGATATAGCGGAACCACAGATACGCAGTATTTT; CDR3 protein: CASSQGRRGYSGTTDTQYF
J gene: TRBJ2-3; V gene: TRBV6-6; D gene: TRBD2; clone size: once; CDR3 DNA: TGTGCCAGCCTCTCCCGCGGGAGGGCTACAGATACGCAGTATTTT; CDR3 protein: CASLSRGRATDTQYF
J gene: TRBJ2-7; V gene: TRBV6-2/TRBV6-3; D gene: -; clone size: -; CDR3 DNA: TGTGCCAGCAGTCCCGACAGGCACCTCGAGCAGTACTTC; CDR3 protein: CASSPDRHLEQYF
J gene: TRBJ2-2; V gene: TRBV5-1; D gene: -; clone size: -; CDR3 DNA: TGCGCCAGCAGCTTGCCCGCGAACACCGGGGAGCTGTTTTTT; CDR3 protein: CASSLPANTGELFF
J gene: TRBJ2-1; V gene: TRBV29-1; D gene: -; clone size: -; CDR3 DNA: TGCAGCGTCTACAGGTCGAGCTCCTACAATGAGCAGTTCTTC; CDR3 protein: CSVYRSSSYNEQFF
J gene: TRBJ2-1; V gene: TRBV14; D gene: -; clone size: -; CDR3 DNA: TGTGCCAGCAGCCAAGCGGTAGGAGGGGGCTACGGTATCTGGTACAATGAGCAGTTCTTC; CDR3 protein: CASSQAVGGGYGIWYNEQFF
J gene: TRBJ1-1; V gene: TRBV5-5; D gene: -; clone size: -; CDR3 DNA: TGTGCCAGCAGCTTGGAGTGGACTTACACTGAAGCTTTCTTT; CDR3 protein: CASSLEWTYTEAFF
J gene: TRBJ2-3; V gene: TRBV7-8; D gene: TRBD2; clone size: -; CDR3 DNA: TGTGCCAGCAGGCCCAGGACTAGCGTACTAGATACGCAGTATTTT; CDR3 protein: CASRPRTSVLDTQYF
J gene: TRBJ2-7; V gene: TRBV4-1; D gene: TRBD1; clone size: -; CDR3 DNA: TGCGCCAGCAGCCAAGAACCCGTACAGGGGCCTCGTTTCTACGAGCAGTACTTC; CDR3 protein: CASSQEPVQGPRFYEQYF
J gene: TRBJ1-5; V gene: TRBV3-1/TRBV3-2; D gene: -; clone size: -; CDR3 DNA: TGTGCCAGCAGCCAAGTTCCGGGGGTAAATCAGCCCCAGCATTTT; CDR3 protein: CASSQVPGVNQPQHF
J gene: TRBJ1-4; V gene: TRBV5-1; D gene: -; clone size: -; CDR3 DNA: TGCGCCAGCAGCTTGAAGGGGCAGACTAATGAAAAACTGTTTTTT; CDR3 protein: CASSLKGQTNEKLFF
J gene: TRBJ1-4; V gene: TRBV7-9; D gene: -; clone size: -; CDR3 DNA: TGTGCCAGCAGCTTAGGTCGCCGGGGGAATCCAACTAATGAAAAACTGTTTTTT; CDR3 protein: CASSLGRRGNPTNEKLFF
J gene: TRBJ2-7; V gene: TRBV7-9; D gene: -; clone size: -; CDR3 DNA: TGTGCCAGCAGCTTGGACAAAGGCCCCGGGCAGAACTACGAGCAGTACTTC; CDR3 protein: CASSLDKGPGQNYEQYF
J gene: TRBJ1-5; V gene: TRBV18; D gene: TRBD1; clone size: few; CDR3 DNA: TGTGCCAGCTCGCGCCGGGACAGTTTGGGCCTAAATCAGCCCCAGCATTTT; CDR3 protein: CASSRRDSLGLNQPQHF
J gene: TRBJ2-2; V gene: TRBV10-2; D gene: -; clone size: -; CDR3 DNA: TGCGCCAGCAGCTTGAACAGGGTTTGGACGGACACCGGGGAGCTGTTTTTT; CDR3 protein: CASSLNRVWTDTGELFF
J gene: TRBJ2-7; V gene: TRBV18; D gene: -; clone size: -; CDR3 DNA: TGTGCCAGCTCTACGGGACAAGGCGAGCAGTACTTC; CDR3 protein: CASSTGQGEQYF
J gene: TRBJ2-3; V gene: TRBV5-1; D gene: -; clone size: -; CDR3 DNA: TGCGCCAGCAGCTTGCGGGGGAGCCCGGGCACAGATACGCAGTATTTT; CDR3 protein: CASSLRGSPGTDTQYF
J gene: TRBJ2-1; V gene: TRBV5-1; D gene: TRBD2; clone size: once; CDR3 DNA: TGCGCCAGCTCGACGTGGGGGGGAGTCGCGTACAATGAGCAGTTCTTC; CDR3 protein: CASSTWGGVAYNEQFF
J gene: TRBJ2-1; V gene: TRBV7-2; D gene: TRBD2; clone size: -; CDR3 DNA: TGTGCCAGCAGCCCCCCGGGGGGGCAGTACAATGAGCAGTTCTTC; CDR3 protein: CASSPPGGQYNEQFF
J gene: TRBJ2-2; V gene: TRBV18; D gene: TRBD2; clone size: -; CDR3 DNA: TGTGCCAGCTCACCACAACACAGGTTAACTAGCGGGAGCACCGGGGAGCTGTTTTTT; CDR3 protein: CASSPQHRLTSGSTGELFF
J gene: TRBJ1-1; V gene: TRBV6-2/TRBV6-3; D gene: -; clone size: -; CDR3 DNA: TGTGCCAGCAGTTACCCACTCCCAGGGTTAGCTGAAGCTTTCTTT; CDR3 protein: CASSYPLPGLAEAFF